This TCR beta chain was recovered during a study of blood T cell repertoires in COVID-19. Study details: The United States, Italy and Spain provided the acute and convalescent COVID-19 samples.

The protocol was immunoSEQ multiplex PCR, while the TCRdb copy is restricted to in-frame clones and leaves out a portion. The data contain a few hundred thousand clones, about 86% of them singletons. Trimming removed 4 bases from V and 4 bases from J, with 16 bases in between. The CDR3 consists of 14 residues. CDR1 is GTSNPN, CDR2 SVGIG, per germline (reference sequence). The chain has TRBV30 and TRBJ1-1; D perhaps matches TRBD1 (6 bases). The TCR was taken from a man between 60 and 70 years old with acute or convalescent COVID-19. Sequenced sample: peripheral blood. CDR3 coding DNA: TGTGCCTGGACTGACGACAGGTTGGGCACTGAAGCTTTCTTT. Protein product: CAWTDDRLGTEAFF.